This TCR beta chain was documented in a study of T cells after yellow fever vaccination. Whole-study findings and limits: Post-booster repertoires again held most primary-vaccination clones (roughly 96% CD4, roughly 89% CD8).

V dropped 5 bases and J dropped 8; count of bases not matched to a gene: 16. The CDR3 contains 16 residues. Looked up from germline, CDR1 is SGHRS and CDR2 is YFSETQ. TCRdb recomputed calls from the 5' RACE reads with MiXCR, one row per CDR3 protein. The table includes around 56,000 distinct CDR3 sequences, 4.5% to 6% detected once. This chain joins TRBV5-1 and TRBJ2-1; 7 bases agree with TRBD1. The material was PBMCs, either bulk or a sorted T-cell subset (CD4+, CD8+, memory, or dextramer-sorted; not recorded which), obtained on the day of the yellow fever booster vaccination. The source is a young man who received the YFV17D yellow fever vaccine. CDR3 nucleotide sequence: TGCGCCAGCAGTTACACAGGGGAAGGATCGACCGATGAGCAGTTCTTC. Translated, it gives CASSYTGEGSTDEQFF.